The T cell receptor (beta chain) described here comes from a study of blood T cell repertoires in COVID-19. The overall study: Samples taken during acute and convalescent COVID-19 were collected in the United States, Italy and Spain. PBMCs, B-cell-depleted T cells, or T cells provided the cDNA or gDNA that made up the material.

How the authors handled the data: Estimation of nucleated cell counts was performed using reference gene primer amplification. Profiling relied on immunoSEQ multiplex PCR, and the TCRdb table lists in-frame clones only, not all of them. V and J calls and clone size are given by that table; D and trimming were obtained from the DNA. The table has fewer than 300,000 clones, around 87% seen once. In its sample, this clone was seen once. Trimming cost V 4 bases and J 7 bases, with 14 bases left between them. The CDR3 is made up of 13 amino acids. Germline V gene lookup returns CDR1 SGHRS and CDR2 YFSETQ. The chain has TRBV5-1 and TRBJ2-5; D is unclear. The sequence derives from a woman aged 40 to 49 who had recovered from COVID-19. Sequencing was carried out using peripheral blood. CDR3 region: CASSPLVRATQYF. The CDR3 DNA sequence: TGCGCCAGCAGCCCCCTAGTAAGAGCGACCCAGTACTTC.